The present T cell receptor (beta chain) was sequenced within a study of identical twins. TCRdb ran MiXCR on the 5' RACE reads and lists one entry per CDR3 protein. There are 1.5 million to 2 million distinct CDR3 sequences in the sample; 25% to 35% occur only once, and 0.25% to 0.3% lies in the top ten. Germline V gene sequence: CDR1 DFQATT, CDR2 SNEGSKA (reference sequence). The CDR3 extends over 14 amino acids. The sequenced sample was cord blood. J is TRBJ2-7 and V is TRBV20-1; 8 nucleotides match TRBD2. The last part of the DNA fits TRBJ2-4 better; the J call may be wrong. The receptor was derived from a newborn girl in good health. CDR3 loop: CSARDPGLANIQYF. CDR3 coding DNA: TGCAGTGCTAGAGATCCCGGACTAGCCAACATTCAGTACTTC.